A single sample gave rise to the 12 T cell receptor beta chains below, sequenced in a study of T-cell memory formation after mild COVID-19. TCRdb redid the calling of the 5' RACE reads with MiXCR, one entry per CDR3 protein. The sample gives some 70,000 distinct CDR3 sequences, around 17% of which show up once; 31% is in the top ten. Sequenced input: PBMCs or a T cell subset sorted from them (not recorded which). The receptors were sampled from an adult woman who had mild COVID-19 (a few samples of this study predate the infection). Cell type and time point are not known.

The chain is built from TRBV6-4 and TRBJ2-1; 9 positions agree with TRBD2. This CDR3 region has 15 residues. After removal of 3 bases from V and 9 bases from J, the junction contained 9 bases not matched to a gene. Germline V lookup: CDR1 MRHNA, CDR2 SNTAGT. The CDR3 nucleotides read TGTGCCAGCAGTGAGGTAGCGGGAGACCTCACTGAGCAGTTCTTC. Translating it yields CASSEVAGDLTEQFF.

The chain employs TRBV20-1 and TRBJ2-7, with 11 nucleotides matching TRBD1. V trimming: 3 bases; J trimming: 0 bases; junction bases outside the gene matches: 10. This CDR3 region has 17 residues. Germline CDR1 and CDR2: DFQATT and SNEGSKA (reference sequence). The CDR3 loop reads CSARAGTGGRFSYEQYF. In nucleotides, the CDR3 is TGCAGTGCTAGGGCCGGGACAGGGGGACGATTCTCCTACGAGCAGTACTTC.

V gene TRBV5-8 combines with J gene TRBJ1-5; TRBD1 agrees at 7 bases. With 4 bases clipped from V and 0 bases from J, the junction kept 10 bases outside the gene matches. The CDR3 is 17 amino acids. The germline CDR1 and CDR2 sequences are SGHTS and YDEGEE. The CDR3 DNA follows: TGTGCCAGCAGCCTCGACAGGGCCCAAGCTAGCAATCAGCCCCAGCATTTT. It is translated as CASSLDRAQASNQPQHF. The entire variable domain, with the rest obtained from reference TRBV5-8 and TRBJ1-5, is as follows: EAGVTQSPTHLIKTRGQQATLRCSPISGHTSVYWYQQALGLGLQFLLWYDEGEERNRGNFPPRFSGRQFPNYSSELNVNALELEDSALYLCASSLDRAQASNQPQHFGDGTRLSIL.

The chain's CDR3 is CASSPMGDGYTF. In nucleotides, the CDR3 is TGTGCCAGCTCACCGATGGGGGATGGCTACACCTTC. The chain couples TRBV18 to TRBJ1-2; D might be TRBD1 (5 bases). The CDR3 extends over 12 amino acids. Germline V lookup: CDR1 KGHSH, CDR2 LQKENI. V lost 3 bases, J lost 6 bases, and 8 bases lay in between.

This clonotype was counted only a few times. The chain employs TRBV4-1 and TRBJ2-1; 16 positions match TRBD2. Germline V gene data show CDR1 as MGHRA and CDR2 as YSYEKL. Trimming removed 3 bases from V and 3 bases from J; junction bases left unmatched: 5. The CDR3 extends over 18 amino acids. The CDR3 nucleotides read TGCGCCAGCAGCCACCCGGGACTAGCGGGGGGGAACTACAATGAGCAGTTCTTC. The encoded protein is CASSHPGLAGGNYNEQFF.

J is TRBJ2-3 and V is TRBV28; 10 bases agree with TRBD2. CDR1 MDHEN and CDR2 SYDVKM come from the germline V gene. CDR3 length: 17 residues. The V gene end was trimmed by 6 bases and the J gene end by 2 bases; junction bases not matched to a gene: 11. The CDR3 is CASRLSSGGTYTDTQYF. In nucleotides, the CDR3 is TGTGCCAGCAGACTCAGTAGCGGGGGGACCTACACAGATACGCAGTATTTT.

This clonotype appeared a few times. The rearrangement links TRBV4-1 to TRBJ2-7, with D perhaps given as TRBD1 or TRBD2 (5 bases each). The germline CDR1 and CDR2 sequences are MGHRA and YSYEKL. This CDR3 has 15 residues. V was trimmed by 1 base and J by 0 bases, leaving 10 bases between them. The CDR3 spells CASSQVPGTSYEQYF. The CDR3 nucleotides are TGCGCCAGCAGCCAAGTCCCGGGGACCTCCTACGAGCAGTACTTC.

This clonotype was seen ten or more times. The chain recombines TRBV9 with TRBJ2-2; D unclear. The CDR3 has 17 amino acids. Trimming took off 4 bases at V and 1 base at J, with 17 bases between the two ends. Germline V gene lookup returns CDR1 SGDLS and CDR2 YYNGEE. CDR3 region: CASSIPLDGRNTGELFF. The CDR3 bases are TGTGCCAGCAGCATCCCACTTGACGGGCGGAACACCGGGGAGCTGTTTTTT.

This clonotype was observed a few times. CDR3 in amino acids: CASRGLGEAGANVLTF. The CDR3, as DNA: TGTGCCAGCCGTGGGCTAGGAGAGGCTGGGGCCAACGTCCTGACTTTC. V usage is TRBV11-2 and J usage is TRBJ2-6; D gene ambiguous. V was shortened by 8 bases and J by 2 bases, with 16 bases between the two germline ends. The germline V gene has CDR1 SGHAT and CDR2 FQNNGV. The CDR3 has 16 amino acids.

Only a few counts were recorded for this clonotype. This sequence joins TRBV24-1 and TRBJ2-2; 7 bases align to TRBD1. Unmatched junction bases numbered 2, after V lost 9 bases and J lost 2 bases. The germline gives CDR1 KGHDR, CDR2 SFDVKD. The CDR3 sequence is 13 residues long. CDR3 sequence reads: CATRDSNTGELFF. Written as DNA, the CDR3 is TGTGCCACCCGGGACAGCAACACCGGGGAGCTGTTTTTT.

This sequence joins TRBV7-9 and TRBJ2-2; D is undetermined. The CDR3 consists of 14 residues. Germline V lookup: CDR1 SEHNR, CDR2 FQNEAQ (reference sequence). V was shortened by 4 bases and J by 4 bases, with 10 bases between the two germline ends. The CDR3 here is CASSWDLSTGELFF. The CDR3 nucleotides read TGTGCCAGCAGCTGGGATTTATCCACCGGGGAGCTGTTTTTT.

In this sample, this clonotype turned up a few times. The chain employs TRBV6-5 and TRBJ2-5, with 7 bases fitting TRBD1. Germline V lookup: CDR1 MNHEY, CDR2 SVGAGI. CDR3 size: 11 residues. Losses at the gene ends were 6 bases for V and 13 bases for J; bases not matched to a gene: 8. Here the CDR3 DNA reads TGTGCCAGCAGCCCCGGGACAGCATGGTACTTC. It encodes CASSPGTAWYF.